This TCR beta chain was sequenced during a study of cytomegalovirus exposure and HLA in healthy donors (dated by TCRdb to about 2017). Regarding the complete study: In an earlier analysis of approximately 500 of the donors, less than 350 Gb of sequence data and approximately 120 million unique TCR beta sequences from 180 million or so T cells were reported. An early release that covered 500 to 800 HLA-typed donors contained approximately 290 gigabases of sequencing data and some 87 million unique TCR sequences. The genetic ancestry cluster associated with self-reported Caucasian donors included 81% of the 350 to 500 genotyped donors. The aim of the study was to test whether cataloging public T cell receptors could identify signatures of past pathogen exposure. The T cell repertoires of around 730 subjects were profiled by immunosequencing and related to cytomegalovirus serostatus. In addition to the first cohort of 666 subjects, a separate validation cohort of approximately 110 different subjects was used. The study combined high-throughput TCR immunosequencing, statistical association of individual TCRs with disease status, and machine learning to predict cytomegalovirus infection status. To study patterns of TCR occurrence, a later analysis re-analyzed previously published TCR beta repertoires from around 670 donors and added high-resolution HLA genotyping. In the later analysis, no new phenotypic data were used to find candidate immune exposures; instead, reliance was placed on TCR beta sequences and their occurrence across donors. In an earlier analysis of roughly 540 of the donors, high-throughput TCR beta sequencing was used to judge whether each TCR beta V gene segment behaved as functional or pseudogenic. Donor age, sex, ethnicity and CMV serostatus were collected together with the repertoire data. In a later genetic analysis, genome-wide SNP genotypes for about 65% of the roughly 670 donors were used, and that subset was treated as a discovery cohort. Every repertoire in the discovery cohort had been generated on one and the same sequencing platform. HLA typing covered class I and class II loci at four-digit resolution. Typing coverage varied by locus: roughly 629-640 donors for A, B, C, DRB1 and DQB1; roughly 560 for DQA1; around 570 for DPA1; fewer than 480 for DPB1. About five DR-DQ haplotypes were handled as single units for association and clustering because linkage in the cohort was strong. Across around 400 genotyped donors of the cohort, an average of about 200,000 unique TCR beta nucleotide sequences per donor were sequenced, and 15% to 20% of those sequences were non-productive. The investigation overall reported the following: A later analysis found that most CMV-associated TCR beta chains appeared HLA-restricted, with HLA associations seemingly driven largely by CMV exposure. While some public TCRs were present in many individuals, most TCR sequences turned up only very rarely across donors. Compared with equally common non-associated chains, HLA-associated TCR beta chains in a later analysis were more clonally expanded and had lower generation probabilities. Several of the top co-occurrence clusters appeared to be linked to parvovirus B19, influenza, CMV and Epstein-Barr virus, according to a later analysis. A further reported finding was that TCR beta sequences accurately predicted the HLA-A and HLA-B alleles for most subjects in the first cohort. In a later analysis, TCR association rates were found to vary across HLA loci, with the most associated TCRs seen for DRB1 alleles and the fewest for HLA-C alleles. Presence/absence analyses assumed roughly uniform sequencing depth across donors, an assumption that may not hold. Immune exposure information for the cohort was limited to CMV serostatus. Strong co-occurrence of HLA alleles, especially DR and DQ, made assigning TCR associations to individual alleles difficult. According to the authors, the approach could potentially be generalized to other disease states and immunological phenotypes. At a false discovery rate of 0.05, a later analysis linked some 17,000 TCR beta sequences to specific HLA alleles. A group of highly shared sequence variants was considered likely to be a technical artifact of the sequencing pipeline. An association between a missense DCLRE1C variant and V-gene and J-gene trimming of TCR beta chains was found in a later genetic analysis and replicated in an independent cohort. In an earlier analysis of more than 450 of the donors, most TCR beta V segments were observed in productive rearrangements about 90% or about 30% of the time, broadly matching IMGT annotations. The earlier analysis of a few hundred of the donors excluded fewer than 20 rarely observed V segments, including chromosome 9 orphons, because counts were too low. The cohort was sequenced for TCR beta chains only, and without alpha or paired-chain data the features that could be detected were limited. The classifier was reported to diagnose cytomegalovirus status with high specificity and sensitivity in both the original and validation cohorts. Some IMGT-functional V segments, including TRBV6-2 and TRBV6-3, could not be distinguished by the 87-base-pair reads and were therefore excluded. Linkage disequilibrium might explain the correlated functional status among segregating V segments, but an unknown experimental factor could not be ruled out. Because HLA typing was missing for some donors at each locus, association tests included only the typed subset. Compared with the roughly 600-donor mean, donors in an Asian-associated ancestry cluster had fewer N-insertions in productive TCRs, according to a later genetic analysis. The study listed 164 TCR beta chains as associated with cytomegalovirus. In vitro tests confirmed that a few of the cytomegalovirus-associated TCR beta chains recognize cytomegalovirus antigens.

The CDR3 spans 15 residues, from the cysteine through the phenylalanine. Only the CDR3 DNA stays, 45 bases, in frame from base 1. CDR1 PRHDT and CDR2 FYEKMQ were looked up in the germline V gene (reference sequence). Germline trimming: 5 bases from V, 2 bases from J; junction bases outside gene matches: 8. Library creation used the immunoSEQ multiplex PCR assay. For the multiplex PCR, a mixture combining 60 forward primers for TCR Vbeta segments and 13 reverse primers for TCR Jbeta segments was used. The CDR3 region of rearranged TCR beta genes was amplified from genomic DNA with a multiplex PCR assay. Amplified TCR beta libraries were sequenced as 87-base-pair reads on the Illumina HiSeq System. As for how the authors treated the data: A later analysis counted around 72 million unique TCR beta chains across the approximately 700 repertoires, and 9.5 million to 11 million of these chains were shared by at least two donors. A nearest-neighbor algorithm error-corrected the raw reads and collapsed the reads into unique sequences, merging closely related sequences to remove PCR and sequencing errors. CDR3 sequences were aligned to IMGT reference sequences to assign V, D and J gene segments. For a sequence to be retained, at least a six-nucleotide match to both a V gene segment and a J gene segment was required. A rearrangement was called productive if the CDR3 had no stop codons and remained in frame with V and J, and every other rearrangement was called non-productive. CDR3 was defined by IMGT convention, running from the second conserved V-encoded cysteine to the conserved J-encoded phenylalanine. The earlier analysis of about 570 of the donors excluded any sequence lacking an unambiguous match to a single V gene segment. An earlier analysis of under 750 of the donors called V segments functional above 56.7% productive rearrangements and segregating when the between-donor standard deviation exceeded 5%. A statistical classification framework was developed to diagnose cytomegalovirus status using the catalog of TCR beta chain sequences. A later analysis assigned V and J genes by comparing TCR nucleotide sequences with IMGT/GENE-DB human TR gene sequences. Using the TCRdist pipeline, a later analysis assigned CDR3 sequences along with most-parsimonious VDJ recombination scenarios. In a later analysis, each TCR beta chain was defined by its CDR3 amino acid sequence together with its V-gene family, and reads lacking a unique V-gene family were excluded. In a later analysis, 500 to 650 highly shared, low-generation-probability nucleotide sequences were removed to address suspected cross-contamination and a sequencing artifact. In a later analysis, a clonal expansion index for each public chain was calculated from normalized within-repertoire ranks of inferred template counts. Generation probabilities in a later analysis came from a VDJ recombination model fitted to out-of-frame rearrangements, and those results were checked against IGoR. A later analysis scored TCR-TCR, TCR-HLA and TCR-CMV co-occurrence with hypergeometric tests, applying a repertoire-size bias correction to TCR pairs. A later analysis estimated false discovery rates by permuting HLA or CMV assignments 20 times. In a later analysis, co-occurring TCRs were grouped using DBSCAN, and TCRdist sequence similarity was added for clustering within HLA-allele-positive subsets. Co-occurrence clustering excluded repertoires with fewer than 30,000 or more than 120,000 public chains, plus five with anomalous nucleotide sharing. What TCRdb holds here is the immuneACCESS table cut down to in-frame rearrangements. Part of the clones is not present; checked against another copy, under half of the missing clones reflect an unresolved V gene, and the others are unexplained. V and J calls plus clone size are reproduced from that table; the DNA served to infer D and trimming. This sample holds about 110,000 clones; around four fifths were observed only once. The top ten hold about 6.8% of the sample.

The cohort consisted of some 730 healthy bone marrow donors. At the time of sampling, every cohort member was nominally healthy, though immune exposures that went unrecorded were likely present. The donor was CMV seropositive and belonged to the group of about 290 seropositive cohort members. Every donor gave a peripheral blood sample, and the peripheral blood mononuclear cells from that sample were used for TCR beta sequencing. The Qiagen DNeasy Blood Extraction Kit was used to extract genomic DNA from the blood cell samples. Details on this clone: It has no known antigen specificity. Qualities for individual bases were not recorded, and no much larger clone is one base off.

The sequence links TRBV13 to TRBJ1-2, and 7 junction bases match TRBD1. What was sequenced was PBMCs. The origin of this receptor is a man in his thirties or forties in good health and CMV-seropositive. The sequenced DNA is TGTGCCAGCAGCACAGGGACAGAGATAAACTATGGCTACACCTTC. Translated, this gives CASSTGTEINYGYTF.